The entry that follows covers one T cell receptor (beta chain) sequence. Its antigen is unknown. This sample was included in a study of T cell responses to AZD1222 COVID-19 vaccine. Study-wide results and caveats: A rise in Spike-specific TCR breadth and depth followed two AZD1222 doses.

The assay was immunoSEQ multiplex PCR, and TCRdb's table has in-frame clones only and misses some. The sample has approximately 100,000 clones, roughly 85% seen once. The CDR3 covers 14 residues. V lost 2 bases to trimming and J lost 2 bases; unmatched junction nucleotides: 2. Germline CDR1 SGHAT, CDR2 FQNNGV. The genes are TRBV11-2 and TRBJ1-1, with 7 bases fitting TRBD1. The source material was peripheral blood, sampled 28 days after the second AZD1222 dose. This sequence originates from an adult who received the AZD1222 COVID-19 vaccine. CDR3 protein: CASSLRDSNTEAFF. In DNA form, the CDR3 reads TGTGCCAGCAGCTTAAGGGACAGTAACACTGAAGCTTTCTTT.